The 32 T cell receptor beta chains below come from one sample, sequenced in a study of T cells in Graves' hyperthyroidism and ophthalmopathy. The investigators amplified TCR beta CDR3 regions from RNA transcripts. During a first-round RT-PCR of the TCR CDR3, the HTBI primer set was used. One entry per CDR3 protein, called by TCRdb with MiXCR from the multiplex PCR reads. The repertoire holds around 580,000 distinct CDR3 sequences, with roughly a sixth as singletons. Source material: blood. Receptor source: a woman under 30 with Graves' hyperthyroidism.

This clonotype was found many times. V gene TRBV20-1 combines with J gene TRBJ2-7; D is tentatively TRBD1 or TRBD2 (5 bases each). The CDR3 is 14 amino acids. Trimming stripped 5 bases from V and 4 bases from J, with 18 bases between. The V gene's germline CDR1 is DFQATT and CDR2 SNEGSKA (reference sequence). CDR3 protein: CSAETGTVPYEQYF. The CDR3 DNA sequence: TGCAGTGCTGAAACCGGGACCGTCCCATACGAGCAGTACTTC.

This clonotype has a count of ten or more. The chain employs TRBV9 and TRBJ1-1; D is uncertain. Trimming removed 1 base at V and 0 bases at J, with 10 bases between. The CDR3 runs 15 residues. Germline values: CDR1 SGDLS, CDR2 YYNGEE. The chain's CDR3 is CASSVSMAMNTEAFF. The CDR3 DNA reads as TGTGCCAGCAGCGTATCAATGGCAATGAACACTGAAGCTTTCTTT.

This clonotype appeared many times. J is TRBJ2-3 and V is TRBV6-1, with TRBD2 identical over 12 bases. There are 16 residues in the CDR3. Germline values: CDR1 MNHNS, CDR2 SASEGT. V was clipped by 6 bases and J by 2 bases; unmatched bases: 6. CDR3 region: CASSQTSGGLTDTQYF. The CDR3 nucleotides are TGTGCCAGCAGCCAGACTAGCGGGGGACTCACAGATACGCAGTATTTT.

This CDR3 reads CASSILVGSSGNTIYF. CDR3 coding DNA: TGTGCCAGTAGTATACTGGTTGGGAGCTCTGGAAACACCATATATTTT. J is TRBJ1-3 and V is TRBV19; D is unclear. V was pared by 2 bases and J by 0 bases, with 11 bases between. The germline CDR1 and CDR2 sequences are LNHDA and SQIVND (reference sequence). This CDR3 has 16 amino acids.

This clonotype was counted many times. This CDR3 is CSVEGAHEQYF. Here the CDR3 DNA reads TGCAGCGTTGAAGGAGCCCACGAGCAGTACTTC. The chain uses TRBV29-1 and TRBJ2-7, with D hard to call. The CDR3 totals 11 residues. The germline CDR1 and CDR2 sequences are SQVTM and ANQGSEA. With 1 base removed from V and 5 bases from J, the gap between germline ends came to 6 bases.

The rearrangement uses TRBV27 and TRBJ2-7; tentative D call: TRBD2 (6 bases). The ends were cut back, 3 bases at V and 3 bases at J, with 15 bases in the middle. There are 15 residues in the CDR3. The germline CDR1 and CDR2 sequences are MNHEY and SMNVEV (reference sequence). This chain's CDR3 is CASSFLGIGSYEQYF. The DNA for the CDR3 is TGTGCCAGCAGTTTCTTGGGCATCGGGAGCTACGAGCAGTACTTC.

The sample holds many counts of this clonotype. This chain uses TRBV7-2 with TRBJ2-7; TRBD2 aligns across 9 bases. CDR1 and CDR2 (germline): SGHTA, FQGNSA. This CDR3 region has 15 residues. The V and J ends lost 1 base and 2 bases, in that order; junction bases with no gene match: 3. Written as DNA, the CDR3 is TGTGCCAGCAGCTTAGGGTCTAGCGGGACCTACGAGCAGTACTTC. This codes for CASSLGSSGTYEQYF.

The chain is built from TRBV20-1 and TRBJ1-5, with TRBD1 as a possible D gene (5 bases). V was clipped by 6 bases and J by 4 bases, with 16 bases between them. This CDR3 spans 14 amino acids. Germline CDR1 is DFQATT and CDR2 is SNEGSKA (reference sequence). CDR3 nucleotide sequence: TGCAGTGCGCGGGACTCCCGTGGGAATCAGCCCCAGCATTTT. This gives the protein CSARDSRGNQPQHF.

The chain uses TRBV5-5 and TRBJ1-5; 7 bases map to TRBD1. The germline gives CDR1 SGHKS, CDR2 YYEKEE (reference sequence). The V and J ends lost 1 base and 1 base, in that order; junction bases with no gene match: 2. There are 15 residues in the CDR3. For the CDR3, the DNA is TGTGCCAGCAGCTTGACAGGGGTGAGCAATCAGCCCCAGCATTTT. It codes for CASSLTGVSNQPQHF.

Comments on this clonotype: The junction does not match germline at one end; this may be a read error. The chain carries TRBV12-3 or TRBV12-4 and TRBJ2-5; TRBD2 is a possible D gene (6 bases). The CDR3 runs 16 residues. CDR3 nucleotide sequence: TGTGCCAGCAGCTTAGACTCGGCGGGGCTCCAAGAGACCCAGTACTTC. Translating gives CASSLDSAGLQETQYF.

There are many counts of this clonotype. This chain uses TRBV11-2 with TRBJ2-5; D unclear. The CDR3 runs 14 residues. V lost 8 bases and J 5 bases, leaving 18 bases between the germline ends. The germline V gene has CDR1 SGHAT and CDR2 FQNNGV. The CDR3, as DNA: TGTGCCAGCGTTGGGCGCAGGCTGACGGAGACCCAGTACTTC. Its translation: CASVGRRLTETQYF. The full variable domain, with the rest looked up from reference TRBV11-2 and TRBJ2-5, is EAGVAQSPRYKIIEKRQSVAFWCNPISGHATLYWYQQILGQGPKLLIQFQNNGVVDDSQLPKDRFSAERLKGVDSTLKIQPAKLEDSAVYLCASVGRRLTETQYFGPGTRLLVL.

The V call is TRBV7-9, the J call TRBJ2-1; 11 bases are shared with TRBD2. The J segment lost 7 bases and the V segment lost 6 bases, leaving 8 bases of the junction unmatched. Germline V gene lookup returns CDR1 SEHNR and CDR2 FQNEAQ (reference sequence). This CDR3 is built from 15 residues. The CDR3 DNA is TGTGCCAGCAGTATTTTAGCGGGGGGGCCGAATGAGCAGTTCTTC. It specifies CASSILAGGPNEQFF.

The V gene is TRBV27, the J gene TRBJ1-2; D is unclear. From germline, CDR1 is MNHEY and CDR2 SMNVEV (reference sequence). The CDR3 consists of 13 residues. The V end was cut by 5 bases, the J end by 0 bases, with 7 bases between. In nucleotides, the CDR3 is TGTGCCAGCAGTCCGACCACTAACTATGGCTACACCTTC. Translating gives CASSPTTNYGYTF.

This clonotype was detected only a few times. The chain links TRBV6-1 to TRBJ1-5; D call uncertain. The CDR3 is made up of 15 amino acids. The germline V gene encodes CDR1 MNHNS and CDR2 SASEGT. Trimming removed 6 bases at V and 4 bases at J, with 16 bases between. The CDR3, as DNA: TGTGCCAGCAGGGCCCTCATCGGAGGGAATCAGCCCCAGCATTTT. Protein: CASRALIGGNQPQHF.

The chain couples TRBV19 to TRBJ1-6; D might be TRBD1 (5 bases). Germline CDR1 reads LNHDA; CDR2 reads SQIVND (reference sequence). This CDR3 comprises 18 residues. Trimming took off 0 bases at V and 7 bases at J, with 19 bases between the two ends. This CDR3 reads CASSIDPRRGIRNSPLHF. Written as DNA, the CDR3 is TGTGCCAGTAGTATAGATCCCCGACGGGGGATACGGAATTCACCCCTCCACTTT.

The CDR3: CSVVDYLNTEAFF. CDR3 nucleotides: TGCAGCGTCGTGGACTATCTAAACACTGAAGCTTTCTTT. The J gene is TRBJ1-1, the V gene TRBV29-1; D uncertain. CDR3 length: 13 amino acids. Germline CDR1 is SQVTM and CDR2 is ANQGSEA. Trimming shortened V by 6 bases and J by 2 bases, and 13 bases separated the two germline ends.

With respect to this clonotype: A read error may be the cause here, since a much bigger clone is one base away. The chain employs TRBV2 and TRBJ2-5, with 14 bases fitting TRBD2. J lost 7 bases, V lost 8 bases, and 6 bases had no gene match. Germline CDR1 reads SNHLY; CDR2 reads FYNNEI. The CDR3 covers 14 residues. The chain's CDR3 is CASQTSGGGGTQYF. The DNA of the CDR3 is TGTGCCAGCCAGACTAGCGGGGGGGGGGGGACCCAGTACTTC.

This clonotype was observed many times. The chain is built from TRBV20-1 and TRBJ2-3, with TRBD2 matching over 8 bases. J gave up 4 bases and V 3 bases, and 6 bases lay outside the gene matches. Germline V CDR1 and CDR2: DFQATT, SNEGSKA (reference sequence). This CDR3 contains 14 residues. The CDR3 protein is CSARPREGSDTQYF. The CDR3 DNA reads as TGCAGTGCTAGGCCCCGGGAGGGGTCAGATACGCAGTATTTT.

This clonotype was picked up many times. The chain combines TRBV7-2 with TRBJ2-3; D is possibly TRBD2 (7 bases). This CDR3 is built from 16 residues. CDR1 and CDR2 from the germline V gene are SGHTA and FQGNSA. V was cut by 5 bases and J by 8 bases, with 23 bases left in between. In nucleotides, the CDR3 is TGTGCCAGCAGCCTAGGGTCGTTCGGGGGGCAGGGTACGCAGTATTTT. Protein: CASSLGSFGGQGTQYF.

Points on this clonotype: A read error may produce the germline difference seen at one junction end. The V call is TRBV28, the J call TRBJ1-3; TRBD1 is a possible D gene (5 bases). Looked up from germline, CDR1 is MDHEN and CDR2 is SYDVKM. The length of the CDR3 is 19 residues. The CDR3 loop reads CASSFPRGRGFSSENTIYF. The CDR3, as DNA: TGTGCCAGCAGTTTCCCTCGAGGACGGGGGTTTAGCTCTGAAAACACCATATATTTT.

The J gene is TRBJ2-6, the V gene TRBV24-1; D unresolved. The CDR3 spans 16 residues. From germline, CDR1 is KGHDR and CDR2 SFDVKD. Trimming removed 5 bases from V and 0 bases from J, with 10 bases in between. The chain's CDR3 is CATSVGGSSGANVLTF. The CDR3 DNA is TGTGCCACCAGTGTGGGCGGCTCCTCTGGGGCCAACGTCCTGACTTTC.

In this sample, this clonotype turned up many times. The rearrangement links TRBV27 to TRBJ1-4; 8 bases fit TRBD1. Germline loops: CDR1 MNHEY, CDR2 SMNVEV (reference sequence). V gave up 6 bases and J gave up 3 bases; unmatched junction bases: 6. The CDR3 spans 15 residues. CDR3 DNA: TGTGCCAGCAGCGCCTTGGGACAGGCTAATGAAAAACTGTTTTTT. This encodes CASSALGQANEKLFF.

The chain recombines TRBV4-1 with TRBJ2-5; D is tentatively TRBD1 or TRBD2 (5 bases each). The V end lost 4 bases, the J end lost 5 bases, and 20 bases lay between the germline ends. CDR1 MGHRA and CDR2 YSYEKL come from the germline V gene. The CDR3 is made up of 16 amino acids. The chain's CDR3 is CASSRLPGPSAETQYF. The CDR3 DNA sequence: TGCGCCAGCAGCCGACTACCGGGACCTTCGGCGGAGACCCAGTACTTC.

The rearrangement joins TRBV30 to TRBJ2-2; the match to TRBD2 covers 8 bases. The CDR3 consists of 16 residues. Germline V gives CDR1 GTSNPN, CDR2 SVGIG (reference sequence). The ends lost 2 bases at V and 6 bases at J; junction bases unmatched: 11. Here the CDR3 DNA reads TGTGCCTGGAGTAACTTAGCGGGATTTACGGCCGGGGAGCTGTTTTTT. Translating it yields CAWSNLAGFTAGELFF.

This clonotype was detected only a few times. The chain employs TRBV12-3 or TRBV12-4 and TRBJ1-4, with D uncertain. The ends were cut back, 3 bases at V and 2 bases at J, with 7 bases in the middle. There are 14 residues in the CDR3. The CDR3 region is CASSFRRTNEKLFF. DNA of the CDR3: TGTGCCAGCAGTTTCCGCAGGACTAATGAAAAACTGTTTTTT.

The chain links TRBV19 to TRBJ1-1; tentative D call: TRBD1 (5 bases). Germline lookup yields CDR1 LNHDA and CDR2 SQIVND (reference sequence). Between the trimmed V and J ends, which lost 1 base and 1 base, there was a span of 10 bases. The CDR3 is made up of 15 amino acids. The CDR3 DNA reads as TGTGCCAGTAGTATAGTGGGGGATCGGAACACTGAAGCTTTCTTT. Its protein is CASSIVGDRNTEAFF.

The chain is built from TRBV20-1 and TRBJ2-1; 7 positions agree with TRBD2. Unmatched junction bases numbered 12, after V lost 6 bases and J lost 1 base. CDR3 length: 16 amino acids. Germline CDR1 DFQATT, CDR2 SNEGSKA (reference sequence). CDR3 nucleotides: TGCAGTGCCCCCAGGAGCGGGATGGAATCCTACAATGAGCAGTTCTTC. Amino acid sequence: CSAPRSGMESYNEQFF.

The chain is built from TRBV12-3 or TRBV12-4 and TRBJ2-3; the match to TRBD2 covers 12 bases. The CDR3 extends over 16 amino acids. Trimming at V came to 6 bases and at J to 4 bases, leaving 8 bases not matched to a gene. The CDR3 loop reads CASRGGTSGFSDTQYF. CDR3 nucleotide sequence: TGTGCCAGCAGGGGCGGGACTAGCGGGTTCTCAGATACGCAGTATTTT.

This clonotype was recorded at least ten times. The chain combines TRBV20-1 with TRBJ2-7; D is tentatively TRBD1 or TRBD2 (5 bases each). The CDR3 runs to 12 residues. Trimming shortened V by 4 bases and J by 4 bases, and 11 bases separated the two germline ends. Germline loops: CDR1 DFQATT, CDR2 SNEGSKA (reference sequence). The CDR3 loop reads CSANRDRYEQYF. The CDR3 DNA sequence: TGCAGTGCTAACCGGGACCGATACGAGCAGTACTTC.

This clonotype has only a few counts. The chain recombines TRBV6-4 with TRBJ1-6; perhaps TRBD1 as D (5 bases). V dropped 4 bases and J dropped 4 bases, with 17 bases sitting between them. The germline V gene has CDR1 MRHNA and CDR2 SNTAGT. The CDR3 totals 17 residues. The CDR3 DNA follows: TGTGCCAGCAGTGCCCACGGGATTAAGGGGTATAATTCACCCCTCCACTTT. It translates to CASSAHGIKGYNSPLHF.

The sample holds many counts of this clonotype. V and J are TRBV6-5 and TRBJ1-1, with D perhaps TRBD1 (6 bases). The CDR3 sequence is 16 residues long. Germline V gene lookup returns CDR1 MNHEY and CDR2 SVGAGI. Trimming left V 0 bases short and J 1 base short, with 12 bases between. As DNA, the CDR3 is TGTGCCAGCAGTTACTCTACAGGGAGGAAGAACACTGAAGCTTTCTTT. This translates into CASSYSTGRKNTEAFF.

This clonotype occurred many times. The chain recombines TRBV4-3 with TRBJ1-1; D is ambiguous. CDR1 is LGHNA, CDR2 YSLEER, per germline. Trimming took off 0 bases at V and 1 base at J, with 12 bases between the two ends. The CDR3 is made up of 16 amino acids. CDR3 residues: CASSQDRFSGNTEAFF. The CDR3 nucleotides are TGCGCCAGCAGCCAAGATAGATTCTCAGGGAACACTGAAGCTTTCTTT.